The 10 T cell receptor beta chains presented below share a single source sample, sequenced in a study of cytomegalovirus exposure and HLA in healthy donors (dated by TCRdb to 2015 to 2018). The library was built by means of the immunoSEQ multiplex PCR assay. For the multiplex PCR, a mixture combining 60 forward primers for TCR Vbeta segments and 13 reverse primers for TCR Jbeta segments was used. This immuneACCESS table, as held by TCRdb, lists in-frame sequences with V and J called but not all clones. Of the missing ones, under half trace to an unresolved V gene in checked studies; the others have no known cause. The table for this sample lists 80,000 or so clones; 77% of them were counted only once. Approximately 3.2% of the sample belongs to the ten largest clones. Sequenced sample: PBMCs. The receptors originated from a man aged 50-60 years in good health and CMV-seropositive.

The chain uses TRBV5-1 and TRBJ2-3; 7 bases line up with TRBD1. Per the germline V gene, CDR1 is SGHRS and CDR2 is YFSETQ. The CDR3 spans 17 residues. V shed 4 bases and J 3 bases; nucleotides not matched to a gene: 14. The chain's CDR3 is CASSVSRQGIFTDTQYF. The CDR3 coding sequence is TGCGCCAGCAGCGTATCCCGACAGGGAATTTTTACAGATACGCAGTATTTT.

The chain joins TRBV30 to TRBJ2-7, with no clear D. Germline CDR1 reads GTSNPN; CDR2 reads SVGIG (reference sequence). This CDR3 has 12 residues. Trimming cost V 3 bases and J 0 bases, with 6 bases left between them. The CDR3 bases are TGTGCCTGGAGCTCCCGCTCCTACGAGCAGTACTTC. Protein product: CAWSSRSYEQYF.

This chain uses TRBV6-5 with TRBJ2-1; TRBD2 aligns across 9 bases. This CDR3 contains 14 residues. Unmatched junction bases numbered 4, after V lost 8 bases and J lost 2 bases. Germline V CDR1 and CDR2: MNHEY, SVGAGI. CDR3 nucleotide sequence: TGTGCCAGCGGGGGCGGGAGGGCCTACAATGAGCAGTTCTTC. This translates into CASGGGRAYNEQFF.

This chain uses TRBV5-4 with TRBJ2-1; D may be TRBD1 (6 bases). The V end was cut by 0 bases, the J end by 8 bases, with 12 bases between. CDR1 and CDR2 from the germline V gene are SGHNT and YYREEE (reference sequence). The CDR3 length is 14 residues. The CDR3 nucleotides read TGTGCCAGCAGCTTGGTCCAGGGGTACGATGAGCAGTTCTTC. Translation: CASSLVQGYDEQFF.

Notes on this clone: An end of the junction differs from the germline gene, which may be a read error. The chain recombines TRBV5-6 with TRBJ2-6; weak D call: TRBD1 (6 bases). This CDR3 is 16 amino acids long. CDR1 and CDR2 from the germline V gene are SGHDT and YYEEEE. CDR3 sequence: CASSGTLYSGANVPTF. CDR3 DNA: TGTGCCAGCAGCGGGACACTTTACTCTGGGGCCAACGTCCCGACTTTC. Full variable domain (rest looked up from reference TRBV5-6 and TRBJ2-6): DAGVTQSPTHLIKTRGQQVTLRCSPKSGHDTVSWYQQALGQGPQFIFQYYEEEERQRGNFPDRFSGHQFPNYSSELNVNALLLGDSALYLCASSGTLYSGANVPTFGAGSRLTVL.

V and J are TRBV7-3 and TRBJ1-1; 7 bases agree with TRBD1. Germline CDR1 reads SGHTA; CDR2 reads FQGTGA. V was pared by 1 base and J by 1 base, with 3 bases of the junction left unmatched. This CDR3 is built from 15 residues. The CDR3 sequence: CASSLNWTGNTEAFF. The DNA of the CDR3 is TGTGCCAGCAGCTTAAATTGGACAGGGAACACTGAAGCTTTCTTT.

The chain carries TRBV5-4 and TRBJ2-3; 10 bases are a match to TRBD2. This CDR3 is built from 16 residues. Germline lookup yields CDR1 SGHNT and CDR2 YYREEE (reference sequence). J gave up 3 bases and V 3 bases, and 7 bases lay outside the gene matches. CDR3: CASSWPTSGKTDTQYF. The CDR3, as DNA: TGTGCCAGCAGCTGGCCAACTAGCGGGAAAACAGATACGCAGTATTTT.

The V call is TRBV4-1, the J call TRBJ1-4, with a possible D match to TRBD1 (5 bases). Looked up from germline, CDR1 is MGHRA and CDR2 is YSYEKL. The V and J ends lost 1 base and 2 bases respectively, with 11 bases between them. CDR3 length: 16 amino acids. The CDR3 sequence is CASSQGPGVTNEKLFF. The CDR3 nucleotides are TGCGCCAGCAGCCAAGGTCCGGGGGTTACTAATGAAAAACTGTTTTTT.

V gene TRBV6-5 combines with J gene TRBJ2-7; 7 bases line up with TRBD2. This CDR3 is 14 amino acids long. After removal of 4 bases from V and 2 bases from J, the junction contained 5 bases not matched to a gene. Germline V CDR1 and CDR2: MNHEY, SVGAGI. The CDR3 DNA reads TGTGCCAGCAGTTCCGGGACTAACACCTACGAGCAGTACTTC. Translation gives CASSSGTNTYEQYF.

This chain connects TRBV7-9 to TRBJ1-2, with D hard to call. The CDR3 spans 12 residues. Between the trimmed V and J ends, which lost 3 bases and 8 bases, there was a span of 10 bases. Germline V lookup: CDR1 SEHNR, CDR2 FQNEAQ (reference sequence). As DNA, the CDR3 is TGTGCCAGCAGCTTCGGGGATAGCGGCTACACCTTC. Its translation: CASSFGDSGYTF. Using reference TRBV7-9 and TRBJ1-2 for the parts outside the CDR3, the full variable domain is DTGVSQNPRHKITKRGQNVTFRCDPISEHNRLYWYRQTLGQGPEFLTYFQNEAQLEKSRLLSDRFSAERPKGSFSTLEIQRTEQGDSAMYLCASSFGDSGYTFGSGTRLTVV.